The next 22 T cell receptor beta chains were all read from a single sample in a study of technical replicates of blood from a handful of donors. Sequenced by immunoSEQ multiplex PCR; TCRdb stores in-frame clones only, minus some. Here the sample spans fewer than 70,000 clones, roughly 94% being singletons. The sample taken for sequencing was T cells isolated from PBMCs. Receptors originate from a human donor in good health.

The chain carries TRBV9 and TRBJ2-2, with a weak D call TRBD2 (6 bases). Looked up from germline, CDR1 is SGDLS and CDR2 is YYNGEE. Trimming removed 5 bases at V and 4 bases at J, with 15 bases between. CDR3 size: 15 residues. The CDR3 sequence: CASSPAGMGTGELFF. CDR3 coding DNA: TGTGCCAGCAGTCCGGCGGGGATGGGCACCGGGGAGCTGTTTTTT.

The chain joins TRBV18 to TRBJ2-3; D unclear. The ends were cut back, 3 bases at V and 5 bases at J, with 6 bases in the middle. The germline V gene encodes CDR1 KGHSH and CDR2 LQKENI. This CDR3 region has 12 residues. The CDR3 protein is CASSPRLDTQYF. The CDR3 coding sequence is TGTGCCAGCTCACCCAGATTAGATACGCAGTATTTT.

The genes are TRBV6-5 and TRBJ2-2; D ambiguous. V was trimmed by 8 bases and J by 0 bases, leaving 10 bases between them. Germline values: CDR1 MNHEY, CDR2 SVGAGI. The CDR3 is 14 residues long. As DNA, the CDR3 is TGTGCCAGCGCGAGAAAGTCGAACACCGGGGAGCTGTTTTTT. Translated: CASARKSNTGELFF.

This chain connects TRBV29-1 to TRBJ1-2; D remains unclear. The V and J ends lost 5 bases and 5 bases respectively, with 12 bases between them. Germline-derived CDR1 and CDR2 are SQVTM and ANQGSEA. This CDR3 is built from 12 residues. The CDR3 region is CSVLRPQYGYTF. The CDR3 DNA follows: TGCAGCGTTCTTCGTCCCCAGTATGGCTACACCTTC.

The rearrangement uses TRBV6-5 and TRBJ2-7, with D possibly being TRBD1 (6 bases). Germline-derived CDR1 and CDR2 are MNHEY and SVGAGI. The V end was cut by 5 bases, the J end by 1 base, with 12 bases between. This CDR3 spans 14 amino acids. The CDR3 spells CASSLLTGSYEQYF. The DNA of the CDR3 is TGTGCCAGCAGTCTCCTGACAGGTTCCTACGAGCAGTACTTC.

The chain is built from TRBV5-1 and TRBJ2-1; 7 bases align to TRBD1. This CDR3 spans 14 amino acids. The germline CDR1 and CDR2 sequences are SGHRS and YFSETQ. V gave up 6 bases and J gave up 7 bases; unmatched junction bases: 10. Here the CDR3 DNA reads TGCGCCAGCAAGTCGGGACAGACCTTTAATGAGCAGTTCTTC. Protein product: CASKSGQTFNEQFF.

J is TRBJ2-1 and V is TRBV29-1; possibly TRBD2 for D (6 bases). V lost 3 bases and J lost 9, with 12 bases in between. CDR1 and CDR2 (germline): SQVTM, ANQGSEA. The CDR3 totals 12 residues. CDR3 coding DNA: TGCAGCGTTGACGGAGGGCGAATTGAGCAGTTCTTC. Translation gives CSVDGGRIEQFF.

The CDR3 loop is CASSLDSILSGANVLTF. The CDR3 DNA is TGTGCCAGCAGCTTAGACAGCATCCTCTCTGGGGCCAACGTCCTGACTTTC. The chain employs TRBV5-4 and TRBJ2-6; D possibly corresponds to TRBD1 (5 bases). CDR3 size: 17 residues. Deletions cut 2 bases from V and 0 bases from J, with 12 bases between. Germline V gives CDR1 SGHNT, CDR2 YYREEE (reference sequence).

The CDR3, as DNA: TGTGCCAGCAGCCTAGCGGGGGGCCTGCCAGATACGCAGTATTTT. Translated: CASSLAGGLPDTQYF. V and J are TRBV5-4 and TRBJ2-3, with 11 bases aligning to TRBD2. The CDR3 is made up of 15 amino acids. Germline V gives CDR1 SGHNT, CDR2 YYREEE (reference sequence). Losses at the gene ends were 4 bases for V and 4 bases for J; bases not matched to a gene: 5.

The table lists this clone with a few counts. The J gene is TRBJ1-5, the V gene TRBV9, with TRBD1 identical over 9 bases. The CDR3 is 15 residues long. Germline V gives CDR1 SGDLS, CDR2 YYNGEE. The J segment lost 9 bases and the V segment lost 0 bases, leaving 7 bases of the junction unmatched. The DNA for the CDR3 is TGTGCCAGCAGCGTAGGGGACAGGGCCGGGGGGCCCCAGCATTTT. It is translated as CASSVGDRAGGPQHF.

The chain recombines TRBV7-9 with TRBJ2-2; no clear D gene. CDR3 length equals 15 residues. Germline lookup yields CDR1 SEHNR and CDR2 FQNEAQ (reference sequence). Trimming shortened V by 4 bases and J by 4 bases, and 13 bases separated the two germline ends. CDR3 loop: CASSSIVGLTGELFF. The CDR3 nucleotides are TGTGCCAGCAGCTCCATAGTGGGCCTCACCGGGGAGCTGTTTTTT.

This rearrangement joins TRBV10-3 to TRBJ1-1; 7 bases line up with TRBD1. Germline V CDR1 and CDR2: ENHRY, SYGVKD. J lost 3 bases, V lost 10 bases, and 17 bases had no gene match. This CDR3 contains 16 residues. The CDR3 nucleotides are TGTGCCACCAACCCGGGACAGCGGACATTGGACACTGAAGCTTTCTTT. Amino acid sequence: CATNPGQRTLDTEAFF.

The gene calls are TRBV6-5 and TRBJ1-2, with D tentatively TRBD1 (5 bases). CDR1 and CDR2 from the germline V gene are MNHEY and SVGAGI. CDR3 length equals 14 residues. V lost 6 bases, J lost 4 bases, and 15 bases lay in between. CDR3 in DNA: TGTGCCAGCAGAGGGACTGTTTTAGGCTATGGCTACACCTTC. It specifies CASRGTVLGYGYTF.

The V gene is TRBV18, the J gene TRBJ1-6; 9 nucleotides line up with TRBD1. The germline V gene encodes CDR1 KGHSH and CDR2 LQKENI. Losses at the gene ends were 3 bases for V and 11 bases for J; bases not matched to a gene: 11. This CDR3 region has 16 residues. The CDR3 region is CASSPEGQGVRAPLHF. The CDR3 bases are TGTGCCAGCTCACCTGAGGGACAGGGAGTAAGGGCACCCCTCCACTTT.

The J gene is TRBJ2-7, the V gene TRBV11-3; 12 bases line up with TRBD2. CDR3 length equals 15 residues. Germline trimming cut 3 bases from V and 1 base from J; bases unmatched to any gene: 1. Germline assignment: CDR1 SGHNT and CDR2 YENEEA. The DNA of the CDR3 is TGTGCCAGCAGCTTTGGACTAGCGGGATCCTACGAGCAGTACTTC. Translating it yields CASSFGLAGSYEQYF.

This chain's CDR3 is CASSTTSGGDTQYF. Here the CDR3 DNA reads TGTGCCAGCAGCACAACTAGCGGGGGAGATACGCAGTATTTT. The chain recombines TRBV7-6 with TRBJ2-3; 11 positions agree with TRBD2. CDR1 is SGHVS, CDR2 FNYEAQ, per germline. The length of the CDR3 is 14 residues. Trimming removed 5 bases from V and 5 bases from J; junction bases left unmatched: 3.

The genes are TRBV6-5 and TRBJ1-2, with a possible D match to TRBD1 (5 bases). This CDR3 contains 16 residues. Trimming pared 2 bases from V and 8 bases from J, leaving 21 bases between. Germline CDR1 is MNHEY and CDR2 is SVGAGI. CDR3 in DNA: TGTGCCAGCAGTTACGGGGCGTTAAACTTCGCGGGGGGCTACACCTTC. Translated, it gives CASSYGALNFAGGYTF.

V and J are TRBV7-6 and TRBJ2-7; 7 positions match TRBD2. In germline, CDR1 is SGHVS, CDR2 FNYEAQ. V gave up 5 bases and J gave up 6 bases; unmatched junction bases: 4. This CDR3 contains 12 residues. The CDR3 protein is CASSRSGGEQYF. CDR3 DNA sequence: TGTGCCAGCAGCAGATCGGGGGGCGAGCAGTACTTC.

The V call is TRBV9, the J call TRBJ2-7; 8 positions agree with TRBD1. Unmatched junction bases numbered 12, after V lost 4 bases and J lost 6 bases. Per the germline V gene, CDR1 is SGDLS and CDR2 is YYNGEE. This CDR3 has 15 residues. The CDR3 is CASSPSDRATGEQYF. CDR3 nucleotide sequence: TGTGCCAGCAGCCCGTCGGACAGGGCGACGGGCGAGCAGTACTTC.

The count of this clone is one. This chain connects TRBV29-1 to TRBJ2-7, with D perhaps matching TRBD2 (6 bases). CDR3 size: 14 residues. CDR1 and CDR2 (germline): SQVTM, ANQGSEA. V lost 7 bases and J 2 bases, leaving 18 bases between the germline ends. DNA for the CDR3: TGCAGCGCCGAAGGTAGCGGAGGAGCCTACGAGCAGTACTTC. Residues: CSAEGSGGAYEQYF.

V usage is TRBV5-1 and J usage is TRBJ1-1, with D maybe TRBD1 (6 bases). The CDR3 contains 13 residues. Trimming took off 6 bases at V and 4 bases at J, with 13 bases between the two ends. Germline V gene data show CDR1 as SGHRS and CDR2 as YFSETQ. In DNA form, the CDR3 reads TGCGCCAGCACCCAGGGGCCTCTCACTGAAGCTTTCTTT. It yields the protein CASTQGPLTEAFF. Drawing the rest from reference TRBV5-1 and TRBJ1-1, the complete variable domain is KAGVTQTPRYLIKTRGQQVTLSCSPISGHRSVSWYQQTPGQGLQFLFEYFSETQRNKGNFPGRFSGRQFSNSRSEMNVSTLELGDSALYLCASTQGPLTEAFFGQGTRLTVV.

The chain couples TRBV11-2 to TRBJ2-1; tentatively, D is TRBD1 (5 bases). The CDR3 runs 13 residues. The V gene's germline CDR1 is SGHAT and CDR2 FQNNGV. The V end was cut by 5 bases, the J end by 4 bases, with 9 bases between. The CDR3 region is CASSLHRYNEQFF. The CDR3 DNA reads TGTGCCAGCAGCCTCCACAGGTACAATGAGCAGTTCTTC.